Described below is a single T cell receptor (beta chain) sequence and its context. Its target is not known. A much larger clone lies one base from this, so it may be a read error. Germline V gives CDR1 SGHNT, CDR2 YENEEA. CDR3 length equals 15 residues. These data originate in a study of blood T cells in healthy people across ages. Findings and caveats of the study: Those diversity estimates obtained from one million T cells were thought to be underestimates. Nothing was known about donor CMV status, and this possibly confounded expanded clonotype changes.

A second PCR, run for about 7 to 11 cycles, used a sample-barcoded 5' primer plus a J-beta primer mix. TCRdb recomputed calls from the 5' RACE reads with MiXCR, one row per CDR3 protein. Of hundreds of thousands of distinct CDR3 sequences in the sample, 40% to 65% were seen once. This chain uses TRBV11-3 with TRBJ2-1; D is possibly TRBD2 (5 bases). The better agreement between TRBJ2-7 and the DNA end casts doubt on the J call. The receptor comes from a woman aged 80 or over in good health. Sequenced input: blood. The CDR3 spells CASSLDDRTHNEQYF. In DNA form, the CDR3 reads TGTGCCAGCAGCTTAGACGATAGGACTCACAATGAGCAGTACTTC.